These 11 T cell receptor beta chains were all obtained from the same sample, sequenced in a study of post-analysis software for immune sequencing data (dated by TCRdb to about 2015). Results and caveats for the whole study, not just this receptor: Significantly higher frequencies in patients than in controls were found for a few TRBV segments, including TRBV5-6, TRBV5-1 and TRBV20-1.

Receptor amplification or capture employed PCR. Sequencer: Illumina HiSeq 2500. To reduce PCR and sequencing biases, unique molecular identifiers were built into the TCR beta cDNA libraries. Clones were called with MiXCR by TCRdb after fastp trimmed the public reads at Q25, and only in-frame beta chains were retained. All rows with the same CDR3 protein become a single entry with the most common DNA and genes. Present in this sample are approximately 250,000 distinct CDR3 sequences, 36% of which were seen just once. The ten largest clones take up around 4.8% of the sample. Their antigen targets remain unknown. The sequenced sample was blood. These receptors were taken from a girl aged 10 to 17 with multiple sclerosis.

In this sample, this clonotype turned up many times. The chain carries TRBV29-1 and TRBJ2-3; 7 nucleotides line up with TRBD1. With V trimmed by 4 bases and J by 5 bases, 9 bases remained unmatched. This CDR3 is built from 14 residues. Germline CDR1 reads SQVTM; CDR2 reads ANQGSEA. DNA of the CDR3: TGCAGCGTTGGATCCGGGACAGTTTTAGATACGCAGTATTTT. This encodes CSVGSGTVLDTQYF.

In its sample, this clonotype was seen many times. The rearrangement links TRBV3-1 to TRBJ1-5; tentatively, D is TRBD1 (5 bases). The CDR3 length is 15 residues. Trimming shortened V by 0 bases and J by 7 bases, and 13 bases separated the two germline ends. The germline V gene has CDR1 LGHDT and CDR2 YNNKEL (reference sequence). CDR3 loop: CASSQDPGTGQPQHF. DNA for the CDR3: TGTGCCAGCAGCCAAGATCCAGGGACGGGGCAGCCCCAGCATTTT.

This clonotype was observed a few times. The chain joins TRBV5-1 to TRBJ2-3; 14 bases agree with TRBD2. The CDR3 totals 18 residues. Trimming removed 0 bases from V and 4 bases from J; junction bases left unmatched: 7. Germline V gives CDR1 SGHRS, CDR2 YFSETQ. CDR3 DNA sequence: TGCGCCAGCAGCTTGGGGACTAGCGGGGGGCGGGGAGCAGATACGCAGTATTTT. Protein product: CASSLGTSGGRGADTQYF.

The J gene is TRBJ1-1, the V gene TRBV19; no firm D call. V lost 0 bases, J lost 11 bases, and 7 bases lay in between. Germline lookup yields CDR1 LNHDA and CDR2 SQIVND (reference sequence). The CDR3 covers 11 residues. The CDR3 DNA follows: TGTGCCAGTAGTATAGATTGGATGGCTTTCTTT. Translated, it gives CASSIDWMAFF. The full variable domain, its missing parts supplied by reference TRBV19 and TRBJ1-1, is DGGITQSPKYLFRKEGQNVTLSCEQNLNHDAMYWYRQDPGQGLRLIYYSQIVNDFQKGDIAEGYSVSREKKESFPLTVTSAQKNPTAFYLCASSIDWMAFFGQGTRLTVV.

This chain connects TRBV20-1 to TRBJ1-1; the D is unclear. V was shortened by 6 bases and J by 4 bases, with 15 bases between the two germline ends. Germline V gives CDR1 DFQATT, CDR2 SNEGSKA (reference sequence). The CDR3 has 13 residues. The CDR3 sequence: CSAPDTSGTEAFF. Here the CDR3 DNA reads TGCAGTGCCCCCGACACCTCGGGCACTGAAGCTTTCTTT.

The DNA of the CDR3 is TGTGCCATCAGTGAGTCGAGTGTGAACACTGAAGCTTTCTTT. Its translation: CAISESSVNTEAFF. The J gene is TRBJ1-1, the V gene TRBV10-3; D remains ambiguous. Germline V gene data show CDR1 as ENHRY and CDR2 as SYGVKD. The CDR3 is made up of 14 amino acids. V lost 0 bases and J lost 0, with 5 bases in between.

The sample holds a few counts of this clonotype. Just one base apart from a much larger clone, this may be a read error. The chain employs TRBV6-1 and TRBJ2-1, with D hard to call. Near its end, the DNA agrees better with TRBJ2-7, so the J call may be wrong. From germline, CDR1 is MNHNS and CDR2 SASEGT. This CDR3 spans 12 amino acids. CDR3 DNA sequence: TGTGCCAGCGTCGTGGGTTACAATGAGCAGTACTTC. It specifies CASVVGYNEQYF.

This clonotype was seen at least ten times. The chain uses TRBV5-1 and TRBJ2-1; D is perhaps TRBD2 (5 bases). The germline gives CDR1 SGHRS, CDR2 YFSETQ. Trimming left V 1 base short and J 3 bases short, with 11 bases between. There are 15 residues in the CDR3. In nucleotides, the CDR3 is TGCGCCAGCAGCTTGAGAGCCGGACTCTACAATGAGCAGTTCTTC. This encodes CASSLRAGLYNEQFF.

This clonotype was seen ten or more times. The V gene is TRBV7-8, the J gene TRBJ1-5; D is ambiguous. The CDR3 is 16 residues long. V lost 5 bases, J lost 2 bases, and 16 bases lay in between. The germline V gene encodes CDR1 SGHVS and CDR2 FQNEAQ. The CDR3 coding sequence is TGTGCCAGCAGCCCCCCACAGCCTGAAGGCAATCAGCCCCAGCATTTT. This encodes CASSPPQPEGNQPQHF.

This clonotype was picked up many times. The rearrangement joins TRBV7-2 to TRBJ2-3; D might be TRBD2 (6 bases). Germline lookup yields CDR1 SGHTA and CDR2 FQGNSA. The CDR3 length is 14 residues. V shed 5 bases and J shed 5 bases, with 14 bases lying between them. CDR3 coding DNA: TGTGCCAGCAGCCCGACATGGGGGGAAGATACGCAGTATTTT. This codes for CASSPTWGEDTQYF.

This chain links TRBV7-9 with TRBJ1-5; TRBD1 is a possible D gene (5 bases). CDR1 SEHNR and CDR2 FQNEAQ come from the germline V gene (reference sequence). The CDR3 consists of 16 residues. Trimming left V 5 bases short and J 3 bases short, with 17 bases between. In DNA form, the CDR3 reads TGTGCCAGCAGCCGCGGAGGGGTTCAGGCCAATCAGCCCCAGCATTTT. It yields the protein CASSRGGVQANQPQHF.